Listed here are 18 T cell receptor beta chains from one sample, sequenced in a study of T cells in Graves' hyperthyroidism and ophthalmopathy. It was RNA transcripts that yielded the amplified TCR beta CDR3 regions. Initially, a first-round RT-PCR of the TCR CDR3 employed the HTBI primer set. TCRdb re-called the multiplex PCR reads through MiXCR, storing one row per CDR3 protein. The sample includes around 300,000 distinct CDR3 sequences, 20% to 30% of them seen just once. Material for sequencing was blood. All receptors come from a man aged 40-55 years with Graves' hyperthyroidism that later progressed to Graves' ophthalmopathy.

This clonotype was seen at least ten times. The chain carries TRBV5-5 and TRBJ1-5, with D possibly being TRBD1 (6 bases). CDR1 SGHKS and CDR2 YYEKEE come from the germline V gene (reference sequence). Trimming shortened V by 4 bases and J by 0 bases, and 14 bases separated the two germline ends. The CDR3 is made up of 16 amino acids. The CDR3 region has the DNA TGTGCCAGCAGCCCGCGGACAGCTTATAGCAATCAGCCCCAGCATTTT. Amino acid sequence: CASSPRTAYSNQPQHF.

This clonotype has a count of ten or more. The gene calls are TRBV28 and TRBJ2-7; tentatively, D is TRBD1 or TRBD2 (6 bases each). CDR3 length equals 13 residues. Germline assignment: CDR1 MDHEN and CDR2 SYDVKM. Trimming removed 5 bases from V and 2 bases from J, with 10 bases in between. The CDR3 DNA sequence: TGTGCCAGCAGTGAGGGGGGCACCTACGAGCAGTACTTC. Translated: CASSEGGTYEQYF.

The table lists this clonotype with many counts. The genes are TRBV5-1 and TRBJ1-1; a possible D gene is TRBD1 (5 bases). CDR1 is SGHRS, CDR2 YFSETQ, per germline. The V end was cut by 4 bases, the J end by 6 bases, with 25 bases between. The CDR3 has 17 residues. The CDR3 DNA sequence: TGCGCCAGCAGCCCGCTCCCGGGGACGTTAAGTAGCGCTGAAGCTTTCTTT. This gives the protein CASSPLPGTLSSAEAFF.

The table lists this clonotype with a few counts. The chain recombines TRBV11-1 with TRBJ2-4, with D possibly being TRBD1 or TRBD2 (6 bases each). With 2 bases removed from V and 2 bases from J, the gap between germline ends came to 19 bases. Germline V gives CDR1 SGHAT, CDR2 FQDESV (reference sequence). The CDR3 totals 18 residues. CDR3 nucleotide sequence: TGTGCCAGCAGCTTACTATCGGGGGCTTCTATGACCAAAAACATTCAGTACTTC. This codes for CASSLLSGASMTKNIQYF.

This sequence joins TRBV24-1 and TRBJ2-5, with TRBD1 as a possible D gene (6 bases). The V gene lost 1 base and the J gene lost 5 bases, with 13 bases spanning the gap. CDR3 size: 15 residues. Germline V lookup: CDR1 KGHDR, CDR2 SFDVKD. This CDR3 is CATSDFTGFQETQYF. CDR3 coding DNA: TGTGCCACCAGTGATTTTACAGGGTTTCAGGAGACCCAGTACTTC.

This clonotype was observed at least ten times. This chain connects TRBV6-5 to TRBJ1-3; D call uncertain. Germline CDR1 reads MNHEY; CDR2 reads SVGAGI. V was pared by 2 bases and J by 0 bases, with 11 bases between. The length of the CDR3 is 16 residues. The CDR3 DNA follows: TGTGCCAGCAGTTACCCCGCTGATTACTCTGGAAACACCATATATTTT. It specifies CASSYPADYSGNTIYF.

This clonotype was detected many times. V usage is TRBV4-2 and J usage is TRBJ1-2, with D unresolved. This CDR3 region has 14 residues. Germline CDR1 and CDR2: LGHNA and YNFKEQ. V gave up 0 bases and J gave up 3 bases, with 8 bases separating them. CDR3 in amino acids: CASSQDGMDYGYTF. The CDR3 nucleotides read TGTGCCAGCAGCCAAGACGGGATGGACTATGGCTACACCTTC.

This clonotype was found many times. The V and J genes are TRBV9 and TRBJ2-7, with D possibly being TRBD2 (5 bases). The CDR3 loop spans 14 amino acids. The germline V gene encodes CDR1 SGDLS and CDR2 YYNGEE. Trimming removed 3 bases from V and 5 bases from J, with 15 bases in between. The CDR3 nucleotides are TGTGCCAGCAGCGCAGGTACGACGCGGGACGAGCAGTACTTC. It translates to CASSAGTTRDEQYF.

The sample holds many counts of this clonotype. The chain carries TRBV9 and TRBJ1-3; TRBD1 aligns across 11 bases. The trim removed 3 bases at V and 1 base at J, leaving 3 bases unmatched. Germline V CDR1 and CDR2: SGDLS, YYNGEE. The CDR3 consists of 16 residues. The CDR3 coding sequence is TGTGCCAGCAGCGAAGGACAGGGGGCTTCTGGAAACACCATATATTTT. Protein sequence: CASSEGQGASGNTIYF.

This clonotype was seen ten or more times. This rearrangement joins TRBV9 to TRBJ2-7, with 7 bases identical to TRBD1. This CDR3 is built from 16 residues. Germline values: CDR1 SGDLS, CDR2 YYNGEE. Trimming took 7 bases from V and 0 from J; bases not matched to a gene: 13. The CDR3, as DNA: TGTGCCAGCGGTCCCGGGACAGCGGCAGGCTCCTACGAGCAGTACTTC. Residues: CASGPGTAAGSYEQYF. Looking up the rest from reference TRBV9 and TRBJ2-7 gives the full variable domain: DSGVTQTPKHLITATGQRVTLRCSPRSGDLSVYWYQQSLDQGLQFLIQYYNGEERAKGNILERFSAQQFPDLHSELNLSSLELGDSALYFCASGPGTAAGSYEQYFGPGTRLTVT.

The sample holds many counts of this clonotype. The CDR3 loop reads CAWRIHSGNTIYF. CDR3 sequence (DNA): TGTGCCTGGAGAATACACTCTGGAAACACCATATATTTT. The chain is built from TRBV30 and TRBJ1-3; D call uncertain. CDR1 and CDR2 from the germline V gene are GTSNPN and SVGIG (reference sequence). The CDR3 covers 13 residues. Between the trimmed V and J ends, which lost 3 bases and 0 bases, there was a span of 6 bases.

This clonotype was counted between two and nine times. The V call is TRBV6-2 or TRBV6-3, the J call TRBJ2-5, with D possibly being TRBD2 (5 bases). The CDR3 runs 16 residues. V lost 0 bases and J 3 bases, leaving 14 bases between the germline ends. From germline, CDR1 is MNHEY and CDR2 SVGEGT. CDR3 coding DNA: TGTGCCAGCAGTTACTCGGGTGGCGTCGGGGAAGAGACCCAGTACTTC. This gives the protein CASSYSGGVGEETQYF.

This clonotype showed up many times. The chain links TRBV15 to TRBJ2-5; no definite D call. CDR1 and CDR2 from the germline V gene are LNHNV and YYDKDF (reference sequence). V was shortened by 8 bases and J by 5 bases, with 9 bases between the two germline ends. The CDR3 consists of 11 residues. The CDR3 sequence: CATRARETQYF. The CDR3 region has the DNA TGTGCCACCCGGGCTCGGGAGACCCAGTACTTC.

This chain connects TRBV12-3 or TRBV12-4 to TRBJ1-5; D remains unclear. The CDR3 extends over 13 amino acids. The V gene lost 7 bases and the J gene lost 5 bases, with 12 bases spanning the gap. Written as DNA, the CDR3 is TGTGCCAGCATGCCGGCGGTCGATCAGCCCCAGCATTTT. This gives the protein CASMPAVDQPQHF.

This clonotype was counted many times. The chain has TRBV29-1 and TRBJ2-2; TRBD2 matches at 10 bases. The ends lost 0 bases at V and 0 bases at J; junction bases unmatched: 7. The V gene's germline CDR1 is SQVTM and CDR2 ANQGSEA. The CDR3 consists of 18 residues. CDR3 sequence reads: CSVEDLSGTSANTGELFF. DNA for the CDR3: TGCAGCGTTGAAGATCTTAGTGGGACTAGCGCGAACACCGGGGAGCTGTTTTTT.

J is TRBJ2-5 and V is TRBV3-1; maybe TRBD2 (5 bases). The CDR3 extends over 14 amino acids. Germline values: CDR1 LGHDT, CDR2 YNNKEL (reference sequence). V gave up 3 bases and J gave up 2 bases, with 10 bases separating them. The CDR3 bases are TGTGCCAGCAGCCAGCCGGACTTACAAGAGACCCAGTACTTC. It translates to CASSQPDLQETQYF.

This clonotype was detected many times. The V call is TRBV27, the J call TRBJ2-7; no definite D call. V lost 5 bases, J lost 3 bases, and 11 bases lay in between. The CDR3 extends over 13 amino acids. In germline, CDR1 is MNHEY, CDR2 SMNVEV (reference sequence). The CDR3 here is CASSTFPVYEQYF. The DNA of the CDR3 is TGTGCCAGCAGTACGTTCCCTGTCTACGAGCAGTACTTC.

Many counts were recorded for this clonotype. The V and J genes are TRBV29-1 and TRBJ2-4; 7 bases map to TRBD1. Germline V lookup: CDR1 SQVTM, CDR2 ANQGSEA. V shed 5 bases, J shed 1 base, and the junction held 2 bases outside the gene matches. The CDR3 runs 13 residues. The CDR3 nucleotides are TGCAGCGTTAGGGGACAGGCCAAAAACATTCAGTACTTC. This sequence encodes CSVRGQAKNIQYF.